This T cell receptor beta chain was captured in a study of T cell responses to AZD1222 COVID-19 vaccine. About the study: Recipients boosted at about 4 weeks or about 12 weeks are pooled.

Study conclusions and caveats: Mapped onto spike, vaccine-associated CD4 TCRs spanned it and were dominant at 160-218 and 743-854. Clonal diversity was possibly underestimated; the donors were predominantly white British and more often female. Unmutated variant regions are reportedly the target of nearly half of TCRs that are spike-specific.

Clones were sequenced by immunoSEQ multiplex PCR, and TCRdb holds only the in-frame ones, with some missing. The sample holds 95,000 to 150,000 clones, roughly nine tenths seen once. V lost 0 bases and J lost 7, with 25 bases in between. The germline V gene has CDR1 WNHNN and CDR2 SYGVQD (reference sequence). The CDR3 spans 19 residues. This clone was counted once. The antigen is undetermined. V gene TRBV10-1 combines with J gene TRBJ2-1, with D possibly TRBD2 on 6 matching bases. This receptor was taken from an adult in good health. Sample: peripheral blood, taken on day 0 of AZD1222 vaccination. CDR3: CASSESTLGLARARNEQFF. The CDR3 nucleotides are TGCGCCAGCAGTGAGTCGACTCTCGGGCTAGCGAGAGCGAGGAATGAGCAGTTCTTC.